This T cell receptor (beta chain) was obtained from a study of T cell responses to AZD1222 COVID-19 vaccine. Findings and caveats of the study: Spike-specific TCR breadth and depth both grew after two AZD1222 doses. Donors, mostly white British, included more females; clonal diversity was possibly underestimated. Every sample of the repertoires postdated the peak T cell response.

Data came from immunoSEQ multiplex PCR; TCRdb stores just in-frame clones and leaves some out. This sample has about 4,800 clones, with approximately 89% found just once. Pooling of second doses given at about 4 or about 12 weeks was done. The CDR3 loop spans 17 amino acids. Comment on this clone: The antigen is not known.

The clonotype originates from an adult who received the AZD1222 COVID-19 vaccine. Sequencing was performed on peripheral blood, taken 28 days after the second AZD1222 dose. The chain recombines TRBV21-1 with TRBJ2-3; the table's D gene call, TRBD2, was not cross checked with the DNA. TRBV21-1 is recorded as a pseudogene. CDR3 loop: CASSGLKGRGSTDTQYF. The CDR3 DNA sequence: TGTGCCAGCAGCGGCCTCAAGGGGCGGGGAAGCACAGATACGCAGTATTTT.